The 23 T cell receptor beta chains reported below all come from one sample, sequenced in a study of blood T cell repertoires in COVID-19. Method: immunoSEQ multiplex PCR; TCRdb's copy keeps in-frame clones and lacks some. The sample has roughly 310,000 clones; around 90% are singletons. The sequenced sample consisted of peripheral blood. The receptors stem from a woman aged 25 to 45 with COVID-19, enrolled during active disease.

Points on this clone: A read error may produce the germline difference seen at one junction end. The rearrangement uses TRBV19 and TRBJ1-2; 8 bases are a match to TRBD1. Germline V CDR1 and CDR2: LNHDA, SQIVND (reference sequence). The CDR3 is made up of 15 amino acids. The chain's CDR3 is CASSTTQGARYGHTF. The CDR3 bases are TGTGCCAGTAGTACCACCCAGGGGGCTCGGTATGGCCACACCTTC.

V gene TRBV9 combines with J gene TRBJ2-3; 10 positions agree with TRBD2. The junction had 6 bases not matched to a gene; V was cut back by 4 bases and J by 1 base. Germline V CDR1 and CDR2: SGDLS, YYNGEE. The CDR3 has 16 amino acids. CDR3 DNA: TGTGCCAGCAGCCGCCGGCTAGCGGGGGGCACAGATACGCAGTATTTT. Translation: CASSRRLAGGTDTQYF. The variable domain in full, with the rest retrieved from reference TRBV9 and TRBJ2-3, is DSGVTQTPKHLITATGQRVTLRCSPRSGDLSVYWYQQSLDQGLQFLIQYYNGEERAKGNILERFSAQQFPDLHSELNLSSLELGDSALYFCASSRRLAGGTDTQYFGPGTRLTVL.

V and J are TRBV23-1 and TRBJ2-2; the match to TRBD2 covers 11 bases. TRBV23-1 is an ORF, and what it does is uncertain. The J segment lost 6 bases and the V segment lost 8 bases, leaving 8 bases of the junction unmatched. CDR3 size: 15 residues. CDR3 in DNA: TGCGCCAGCGGAACTAGCGGGGGTGGATCCGGGGAGCTGTTTTTT. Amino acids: CASGTSGGGSGELFF.

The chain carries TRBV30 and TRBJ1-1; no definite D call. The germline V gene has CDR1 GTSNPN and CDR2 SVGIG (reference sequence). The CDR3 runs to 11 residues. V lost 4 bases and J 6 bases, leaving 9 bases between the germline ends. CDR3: CAWTSRAEAFF. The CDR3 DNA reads TGTGCCTGGACCAGCCGGGCTGAAGCTTTCTTT.

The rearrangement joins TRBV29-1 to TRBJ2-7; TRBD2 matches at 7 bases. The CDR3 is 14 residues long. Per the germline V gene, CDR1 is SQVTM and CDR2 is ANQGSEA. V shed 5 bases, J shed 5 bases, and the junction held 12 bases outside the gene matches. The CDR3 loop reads CSVRESGRVNEQYF. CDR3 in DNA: TGCAGCGTTAGGGAATCAGGGAGGGTCAACGAGCAGTACTTC.

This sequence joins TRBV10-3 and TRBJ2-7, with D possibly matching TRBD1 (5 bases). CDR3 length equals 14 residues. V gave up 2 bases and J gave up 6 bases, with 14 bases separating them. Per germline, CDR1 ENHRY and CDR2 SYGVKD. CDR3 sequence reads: CAISEGAGSGEQYF. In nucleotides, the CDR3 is TGTGCCATCAGTGAGGGGGCCGGGTCAGGCGAGCAGTACTTC.

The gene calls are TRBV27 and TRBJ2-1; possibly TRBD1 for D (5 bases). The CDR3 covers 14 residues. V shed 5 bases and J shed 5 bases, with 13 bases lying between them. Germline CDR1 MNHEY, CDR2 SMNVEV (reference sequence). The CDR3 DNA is TGTGCCAGCAGTAAAGACCCACAGGACAATGAGCAGTTCTTC. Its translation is CASSKDPQDNEQFF.

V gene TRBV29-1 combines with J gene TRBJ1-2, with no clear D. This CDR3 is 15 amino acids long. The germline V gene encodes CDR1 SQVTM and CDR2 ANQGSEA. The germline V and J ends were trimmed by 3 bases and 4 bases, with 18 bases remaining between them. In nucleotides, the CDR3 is TGCAGCGTTGATACCGACGGTAACAGCCTCTATGGCTACACCTTC. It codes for CSVDTDGNSLYGYTF. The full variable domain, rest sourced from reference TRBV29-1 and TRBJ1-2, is SAVISQKPSRDICQRGTSLTIQCQVDSQVTMMFWYRQQPGQSLTLIATANQGSEATYESGFVIDKFPISRPNLTFSTLTVSNMSPEDSSIYLCSVDTDGNSLYGYTFGSGTRLTVV.

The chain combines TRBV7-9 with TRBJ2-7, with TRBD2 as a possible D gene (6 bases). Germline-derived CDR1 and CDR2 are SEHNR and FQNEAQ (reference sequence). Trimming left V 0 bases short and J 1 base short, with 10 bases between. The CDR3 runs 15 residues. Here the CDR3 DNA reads TGTGCCAGCAGCTTAGCGGGCGGGACTTCCTACGAGCAGTACTTC. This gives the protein CASSLAGGTSYEQYF. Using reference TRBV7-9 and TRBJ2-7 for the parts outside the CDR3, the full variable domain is DTGVSQNPRHKITKRGQNVTFRCDPISEHNRLYWYRQTLGQGPEFLTYFQNEAQLEKSRLLSDRFSAERPKGSFSTLEIQRTEQGDSAMYLCASSLAGGTSYEQYFGPGTRLTVT.

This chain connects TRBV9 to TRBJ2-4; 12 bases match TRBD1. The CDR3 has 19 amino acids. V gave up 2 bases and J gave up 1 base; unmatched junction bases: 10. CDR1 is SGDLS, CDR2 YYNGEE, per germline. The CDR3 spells CASSVTGQGALKAKNIQYF. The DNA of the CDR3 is TGTGCCAGCAGCGTTACGGGACAGGGGGCTCTAAAGGCCAAAAACATTCAGTACTTC.

CDR3 sequence: CASSPLTGQVTEAFF. DNA of the CDR3: TGTGCCAGCTCACCACTAACAGGCCAGGTAACTGAAGCTTTCTTT. V gene TRBV18 combines with J gene TRBJ1-1, with D possibly matching TRBD1 (5 bases). Germline CDR1 reads KGHSH; CDR2 reads LQKENI. This CDR3 spans 15 amino acids. V lost 1 base and J 5 bases, leaving 14 bases between the germline ends.

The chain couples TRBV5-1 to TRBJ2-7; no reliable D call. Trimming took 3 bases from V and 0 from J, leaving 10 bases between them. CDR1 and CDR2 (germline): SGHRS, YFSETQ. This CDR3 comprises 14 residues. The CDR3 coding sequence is TGCGCCAGCAGCTCGACTCCGAGCTCCTACGAGCAGTACTTC. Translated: CASSSTPSSYEQYF.

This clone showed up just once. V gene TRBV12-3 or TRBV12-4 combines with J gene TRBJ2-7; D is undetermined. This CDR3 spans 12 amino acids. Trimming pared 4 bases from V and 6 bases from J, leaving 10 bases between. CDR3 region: CASSSHRSEQYF. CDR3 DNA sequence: TGTGCCAGCAGTTCCCACCGGAGCGAGCAGTACTTC.

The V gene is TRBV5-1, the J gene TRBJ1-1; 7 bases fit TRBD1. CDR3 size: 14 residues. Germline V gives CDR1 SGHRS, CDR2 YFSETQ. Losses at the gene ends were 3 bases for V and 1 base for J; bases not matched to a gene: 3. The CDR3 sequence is CASSSWTGNTEAFF. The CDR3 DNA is TGCGCCAGCAGCTCGTGGACAGGGAACACTGAAGCTTTCTTT.

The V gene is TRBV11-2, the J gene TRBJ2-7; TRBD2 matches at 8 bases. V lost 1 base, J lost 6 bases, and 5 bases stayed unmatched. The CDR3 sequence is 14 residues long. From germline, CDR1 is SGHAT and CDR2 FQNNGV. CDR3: CASSLGAGGREQYF. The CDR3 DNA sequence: TGTGCCAGCAGCTTAGGGGCGGGAGGTCGCGAGCAGTACTTC.

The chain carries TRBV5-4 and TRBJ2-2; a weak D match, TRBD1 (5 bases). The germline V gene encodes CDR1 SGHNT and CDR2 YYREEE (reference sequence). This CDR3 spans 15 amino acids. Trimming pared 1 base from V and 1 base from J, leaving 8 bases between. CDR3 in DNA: TGTGCCAGCAGCTTGAAGGGGATGAACACCGGGGAGCTGTTTTTT. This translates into CASSLKGMNTGELFF.

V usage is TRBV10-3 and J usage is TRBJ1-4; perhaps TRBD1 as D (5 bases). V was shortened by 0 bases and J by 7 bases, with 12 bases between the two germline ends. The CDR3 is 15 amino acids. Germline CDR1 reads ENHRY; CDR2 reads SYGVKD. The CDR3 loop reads CAISESGEAGEKLFF. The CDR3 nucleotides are TGTGCCATCAGTGAGTCAGGGGAAGCGGGTGAAAAACTGTTTTTT.

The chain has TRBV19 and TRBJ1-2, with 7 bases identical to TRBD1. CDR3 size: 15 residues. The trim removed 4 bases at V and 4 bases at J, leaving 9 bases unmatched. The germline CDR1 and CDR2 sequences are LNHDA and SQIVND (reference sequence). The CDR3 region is CASSTGDRAPYGYTF. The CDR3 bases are TGTGCCAGTAGTACCGGAGACAGGGCTCCCTATGGCTACACCTTC. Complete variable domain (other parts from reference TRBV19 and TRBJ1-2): DGGITQSPKYLFRKEGQNVTLSCEQNLNHDAMYWYRQDPGQGLRLIYYSQIVNDFQKGDIAEGYSVSREKKESFPLTVTSAQKNPTAFYLCASSTGDRAPYGYTFGSGTRLTVV.

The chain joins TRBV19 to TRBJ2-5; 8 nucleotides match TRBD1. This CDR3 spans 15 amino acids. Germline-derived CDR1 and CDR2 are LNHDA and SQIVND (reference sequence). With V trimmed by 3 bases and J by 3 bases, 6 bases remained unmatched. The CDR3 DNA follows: TGTGCCAGTAGTATCGGGACAGGAGAAGAAGAGACCCAGTACTTC. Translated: CASSIGTGEEETQYF.

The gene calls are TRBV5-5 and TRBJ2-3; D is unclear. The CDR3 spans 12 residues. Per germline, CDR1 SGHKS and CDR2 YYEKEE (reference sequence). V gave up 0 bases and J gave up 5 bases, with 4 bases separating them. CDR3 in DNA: TGTGCCAGCAGCTTGGGGCAAGATACGCAGTATTTT. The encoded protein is CASSLGQDTQYF. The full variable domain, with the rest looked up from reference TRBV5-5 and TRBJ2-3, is DAGVTQSPTHLIKTRGQQVTLRCSPISGHKSVSWYQQVLGQGPQFIFQYYEKEERGRGNFPDRFSARQFPNYSSELNVNALLLGDSALYLCASSLGQDTQYFGPGTRLTVL.

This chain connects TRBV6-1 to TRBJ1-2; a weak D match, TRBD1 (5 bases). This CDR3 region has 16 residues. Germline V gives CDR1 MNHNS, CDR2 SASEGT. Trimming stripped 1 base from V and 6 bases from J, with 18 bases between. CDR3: CASSEEAGREVDGYTF. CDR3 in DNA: TGTGCCAGCAGTGAAGAGGCAGGGCGGGAAGTGGATGGCTACACCTTC.

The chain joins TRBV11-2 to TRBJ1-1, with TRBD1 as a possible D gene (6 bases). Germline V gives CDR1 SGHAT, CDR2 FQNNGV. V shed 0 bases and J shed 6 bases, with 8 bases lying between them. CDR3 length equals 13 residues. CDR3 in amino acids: CASSLDRGAEAFF. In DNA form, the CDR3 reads TGTGCCAGCAGCTTAGACAGGGGAGCTGAAGCTTTCTTT. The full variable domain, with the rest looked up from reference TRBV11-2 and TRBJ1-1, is EAGVAQSPRYKIIEKRQSVAFWCNPISGHATLYWYQQILGQGPKLLIQFQNNGVVDDSQLPKDRFSAERLKGVDSTLKIQPAKLEDSAVYLCASSLDRGAEAFFGQGTRLTVV.

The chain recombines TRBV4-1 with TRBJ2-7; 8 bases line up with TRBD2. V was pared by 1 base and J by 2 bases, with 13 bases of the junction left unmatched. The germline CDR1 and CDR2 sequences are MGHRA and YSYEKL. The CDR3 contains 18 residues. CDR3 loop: CASSQVQLIAGGTYEQYF. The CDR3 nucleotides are TGCGCCAGCAGCCAAGTCCAGCTCATCGCGGGGGGTACCTACGAGCAGTACTTC.